Many counts were recorded for the clone carrying this T cell receptor beta chain. What it binds is not known. TCRdb reprocessed the PCR reads via MiXCR and lists one record per CDR3 protein. The sample holds 80,000 to 130,000 distinct CDR3 sequences, roughly 34% seen once. The data derive from a study of molecular identifiers for immune sequencing clone quantification. About the research overall: The replicate experiment used RNA from roughly 20,000 or 100,000 naive CD8 cells. This RNA was split into five aliquots, and four of them were sequenced. Study-level findings and limits: Over 99% of effector molecules, but under 1% in naive cells, were held by clones with more than 20 RNA copies.

Trimming removed 1 base from V and 3 bases from J; junction bases left unmatched: 15. Germline assignment: CDR1 SGHTA and CDR2 FQGNSA. The CDR3 covers 19 residues. The specimen sequenced was naive CD8+ T cells from blood, with Jurkat cell RNA spiked in. Documented subset: FACS-sorted CD8+CD4-CCR7+CD45RA+ naive T cells. This receptor was identified in a human donor in good health. Some libraries in this study had Jurkat cell RNA spiked in. The chain is built from TRBV7-2 and TRBJ2-1, with TRBD2 matching over 7 bases. The CDR3 sequence: CASSLVVTSPNLIYNEQFF. CDR3 DNA sequence: TGTGCCAGCAGCTTAGTCGTGACTAGCCCCAATTTAATCTACAATGAGCAGTTCTTC.